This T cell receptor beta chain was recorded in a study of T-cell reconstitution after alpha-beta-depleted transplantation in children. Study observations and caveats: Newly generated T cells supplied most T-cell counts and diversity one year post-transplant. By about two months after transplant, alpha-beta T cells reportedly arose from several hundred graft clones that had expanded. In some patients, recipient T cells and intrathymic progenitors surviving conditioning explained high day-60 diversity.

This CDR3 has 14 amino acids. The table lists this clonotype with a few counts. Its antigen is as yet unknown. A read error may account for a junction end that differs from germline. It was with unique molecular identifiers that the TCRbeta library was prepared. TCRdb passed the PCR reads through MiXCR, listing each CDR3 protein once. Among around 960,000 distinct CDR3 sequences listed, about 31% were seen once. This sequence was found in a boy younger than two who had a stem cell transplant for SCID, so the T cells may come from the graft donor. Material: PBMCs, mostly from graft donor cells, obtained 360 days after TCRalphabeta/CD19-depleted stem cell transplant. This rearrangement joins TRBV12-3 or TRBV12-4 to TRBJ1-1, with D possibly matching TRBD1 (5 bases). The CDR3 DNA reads TGTGCCAGCAGGTTAGGATTTGGGGGTACTGAAGCTTTCTTT. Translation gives CASRLGFGGTEAFF.